The subject of this entry is one T cell receptor beta chain. Germline assignment: CDR1 SGHDT and CDR2 YYEEEE. V was cut by 1 base and J by 0 bases, with 17 bases left in between. This CDR3 has 19 amino acids. The data were obtained in a study of chemoradiotherapy in HPV16-positive cancers. Looking at the study overall: Functional T-cell assays on a couple of HPV16-positive patients' cells defined candidate HPV-specific clones and common TCR motifs.

Using immunoSEQ multiplex PCR, the repertoire was profiled, and TCRdb retains in-frame clones only, with some absent. The sample yields nearly 9,000 clones, around 83% seen once. V and J are TRBV5-6 and TRBJ2-6, with D hard to call. This TCR was sampled from a human donor with HPV-associated anogenital cancer. The sample in question was tumor tissue, obtained from a patient who underwent chemoradiotherapy. The CDR3 region is CASSLSFLRLSSGANVLTF. DNA of the CDR3: TGTGCCAGCAGCTTGTCTTTCTTGAGGTTAAGCTCTGGGGCCAACGTCCTGACTTTC.